The 18 T cell receptor beta chains reported below all come from one sample, sequenced in a study of metastatic and nonmetastatic thyroid tumors. MiXCR was used by TCRdb to re-call the PCR reads. The sample lists a few thousand clones, 30% to 35% seen once, with around 18% in the top ten. All patients were untreated before thyroid surgery. The specimen was adjacent normal tissue. These receptors were obtained from a female donor with papillary thyroid cancer or a benign thyroid nodule (not recorded which). Some clones in this sample may be carry-over from other donors' samples.

This chain uses TRBV12-3 or TRBV12-4 with TRBJ2-7; possible D gene TRBD2, 6 bases. V was cut by 3 bases and J by 3 bases, with 9 bases left in between. The CDR3 consists of 13 residues. The CDR3 DNA sequence: TGTGCCAGCAGTTTCGGGGGTGGCTACGAGCAGTACGTC. Amino acids: CASSFGGGYEQYV.

A note on this clone: At one of its ends the junction is not consistent with the germline gene, which may arise from a read error. The rearrangement links TRBV7-7 to TRBJ2-7; 15 nucleotides match TRBD2. The CDR3 sequence is 18 residues long. Germline values: CDR1 SSHAT, CDR2 FNYEAQ (reference sequence). Written as DNA, the CDR3 is TGTGCTAGCAGCTTAGGTGACCGGACTAGCGGGAGGGGGTACGAGCAGTACTTC. It encodes CASSLGDRTSGRGYEQYF.

In its sample, this clone is large (0.1 to 1%). The chain employs TRBV28 and TRBJ1-3, with a tentative D call TRBD1 (5 bases). The CDR3 length is 15 residues. Trimming shortened V by 3 bases and J by 0 bases, and 9 bases separated the two germline ends. Per germline, CDR1 MDHEN and CDR2 SYDVKM. Here the CDR3 reads CASSLWRGSGNTIYF. For the CDR3, the DNA is TGTGCCAGCAGTTTGTGGAGGGGCTCTGGAAACACCATATATTTT.

The chain uses TRBV7-9 and TRBJ1-4, with 7 bases fitting TRBD1. V was clipped by 4 bases and J by 5 bases; unmatched bases: 4. Germline CDR1 reads SEHNR; CDR2 reads FQNEAQ (reference sequence). CDR3 length equals 14 residues. The CDR3 DNA reads as TGTGCCAGCAGCTCAGGGGGATGGAATGAAAAACTGTTTTTT. Translated: CASSSGGWNEKLFF.

Regarding this clone: One end of the junction is discordant with germline, which a read error may explain. The rearrangement joins TRBV7-9 to TRBJ2-3, with no clear D. CDR1 SEHNR and CDR2 FQNEAQ come from the germline V gene (reference sequence). The CDR3 extends over 12 amino acids. The CDR3 spells CASSKETDTQYF. Written as DNA, the CDR3 is TGTGCAAGCAGCAAGGAGACAGATACGCAGTATTTT.

Comments on this clone: Germline is not matched at one junction end, which may reflect a read error. The chain uses TRBV30 and TRBJ2-7; D may be TRBD1 or TRBD2 (5 bases each). The CDR3 length is 14 residues. Per the germline V gene, CDR1 is GTSNPN and CDR2 is SVGIG (reference sequence). CDR3 region: CAGSFSGAAYEQYF. In DNA form, the CDR3 reads TGTGCCGGGAGTTTCTCCGGGGCAGCCTACGAGCAGTACTTC.

The rearrangement uses TRBV11-3 and TRBJ1-5, with TRBD1 as a possible D gene (5 bases). Per germline, CDR1 SGHNT and CDR2 YENEEA. The CDR3 is 13 residues long. Deletions cut 1 base from V and 4 bases from J, with 5 bases between. CDR3 region: CASSLGTNQPQHF. CDR3 sequence (DNA): TGTGCCAGCAGCTTAGGGACAAATCAGCCCCAGCATTTT. Drawing the rest from reference TRBV11-3 and TRBJ1-5, the complete variable domain is EAGVVQSPRYKIIEKKQPVAFWCNPISGHNTLYWYLQNLGQGPELLIRYENEEAVDDSQLPKDRFSAERLKGVDSTLKIQPAELGDSAVYLCASSLGTNQPQHFGDGTRLSIL.

The V and J genes are TRBV18 and TRBJ1-4; D is unresolved. The V gene lost 8 bases and the J gene lost 10 bases, with 26 bases spanning the gap. Germline CDR1 KGHSH, CDR2 LQKENI. There are 16 residues in the CDR3. The CDR3 DNA reads as TGTGCCAGCCAGACCTCCGGAGGCAGGTTCAGCGGAAAACTGTTTTTT. Translated: CASQTSGGRFSGKLFF.

In its sample, this clone is medium-sized (0.01 to 0.1%). The chain recombines TRBV29-1 with TRBJ2-7; possible D gene TRBD1, 5 bases. Between the trimmed V and J ends, which lost 4 bases and 3 bases, there was a span of 10 bases. The CDR3 loop spans 12 amino acids. The germline gives CDR1 SQVTM, CDR2 ANQGSEA. DNA of the CDR3: TGCAGCGTTGGCAGGGTGGGCTACGAGCAGTACTTC. Protein: CSVGRVGYEQYF.

V is TRBV7-2 and J is TRBJ1-1; TRBD1 aligns across 8 bases. CDR3 length: 15 amino acids. V gave up 9 bases and J gave up 7 bases; unmatched junction bases: 16. Per the germline V gene, CDR1 is SGHTA and CDR2 is FQGNSA. CDR3 amino acids: CASGGRQGRVFEAFF. For the CDR3, the DNA is TGTGCCAGTGGGGGGAGACAGGGGAGGGTATTTGAAGCTTTCTTT.

Turning to this clone: A junction boundary mismatches the germline segment, possibly from a read error. The chain joins TRBV2 to TRBJ2-7; 8 positions agree with TRBD1. The CDR3 extends over 13 amino acids. In germline, CDR1 is SNHLY, CDR2 FYNNEI. The DNA for the CDR3 is TGTGCCAGCAAAGGGACAGGTGTGTACGCGCAGTACTTC. This codes for CASKGTGVYAQYF.

This clone was counted a few times. One end of the junction is discordant with germline, which a read error may explain. The rearrangement uses TRBV6-2 or TRBV6-3 and TRBJ2-1; 10 positions agree with TRBD2. The CDR3 contains 17 residues. Germline CDR1 reads MNHEY; CDR2 reads SVGEGT. The DNA of the CDR3 is TGTGCCAGCAGTAGGCTAGCGGGAGACTTGTCCTACAGTGAGCAGTTCTTT. Translation: CASSRLAGDLSYSEQFF.

The J gene is TRBJ2-7, the V gene TRBV6-5, with 10 nucleotides matching TRBD1. Germline loops: CDR1 MNHEY, CDR2 SVGAGI. CDR3 size: 16 residues. The ends lost 2 bases at V and 6 bases at J; junction bases unmatched: 10. In nucleotides, the CDR3 is TGTGCCAGCAGTTACAGACAGGGGGCCCTGGGAATCGAGCAGTACTTC. Translating gives CASSYRQGALGIEQYF.

V and J are TRBV11-3 and TRBJ2-3; TRBD1 might be the D (5 bases). Germline loops: CDR1 SGHNT, CDR2 YENEEA. Trimming cost V 3 bases and J 6 bases, with 13 bases left between them. This CDR3 has 14 amino acids. In DNA, the CDR3 is TGTGCCAGCAGCTTGGGGCGACCACCCGATACGCAGTATTTT. Its translation is CASSLGRPPDTQYF. Using reference TRBV11-3 and TRBJ2-3 for the parts outside the CDR3, the full variable domain is EAGVVQSPRYKIIEKKQPVAFWCNPISGHNTLYWYLQNLGQGPELLIRYENEEAVDDSQLPKDRFSAERLKGVDSTLKIQPAELGDSAVYLCASSLGRPPDTQYFGPGTRLTVL.

The chain recombines TRBV30 with TRBJ1-6; D ambiguous. The CDR3 is made up of 14 amino acids. From germline, CDR1 is GTSNPN and CDR2 SVGIG (reference sequence). The V and J ends lost 0 bases and 9 bases respectively, with 12 bases between them. CDR3 nucleotide sequence: TGTGCCTGGAGTGTGACGCCGGAGGCTTCACCCCTCCACTTT. Translation gives CAWSVTPEASPLHF.

This clone is labeled as medium-sized (0.01 to 0.1%). The rearrangement joins TRBV19 to TRBJ2-7; 7 bases are shared with TRBD2. V was clipped by 3 bases and J by 5 bases; unmatched bases: 7. This CDR3 contains 14 residues. Per the germline V gene, CDR1 is LNHDA and CDR2 is SQIVND (reference sequence). CDR3 residues: CASSITRLAHEQYF. The CDR3 DNA follows: TGTGCCAGTAGTATTACAAGACTAGCTCACGAGCAGTACTTC.

The J gene is TRBJ1-1, the V gene TRBV5-6, with TRBD1 identical over 11 bases. The CDR3 sequence is 14 residues long. The V gene end was trimmed by 4 bases and the J gene end by 3 bases; junction bases not matched to a gene: 2. CDR1 and CDR2 (germline): SGHDT, YYEEEE. The CDR3 is CASSTGQGDTEAFF. Here the CDR3 DNA reads TGTGCCAGCAGCACGGGACAGGGGGACACTGAAGCTTTCTTT.

By share, this clone counts as medium-sized (0.01 to 0.1%). This rearrangement joins TRBV4-1 to TRBJ2-7; D is perhaps TRBD2 (5 bases). Germline lookup yields CDR1 MGHRA and CDR2 YSYEKL. Trimming stripped 4 bases from V and 4 bases from J, with 20 bases between. The CDR3 contains 16 residues. This chain's CDR3 is CASSPGVGAERYEQYF. The DNA for the CDR3 is TGCGCCAGCAGCCCCGGCGTGGGAGCGGAGCGGTACGAGCAGTACTTC.